This entry describes one T cell receptor (beta chain). The length of the CDR3 is 14 residues. Looked up from germline, CDR1 is MDHEN and CDR2 is SYDVKM. The ends were cut back, 6 bases at V and 0 bases at J, with 11 bases in the middle. This sample is part of a study of shared clonotypes between healthy human individuals. The protocol was immunoSEQ multiplex PCR, while the TCRdb copy is restricted to in-frame clones and leaves out a portion. Counted here are roughly 650,000 clones, approximately 97% occurring once; the ten biggest clones make up about 0.057%. V and J are TRBV28 and TRBJ1-2, with a possible D match to TRBD1 (5 bases). Sequenced material: naive CD4+ T cells sorted from blood. The subset here: CD45RA+ positively selected. This TCR was recovered from a woman aged 25 to 45 in good health. CDR3 nucleotides: TGTGCCAGCAGCACGGACAACGCTAACTATGGCTACACCTTC. It encodes CASSTDNANYGYTF.